This T cell receptor beta chain came from a study of cytomegalovirus exposure and HLA in healthy donors. The overall study: Approximately 85 million unique TCRs from HLA-typed donors were held in an early data release. Study-wide findings and caveats: A list of around 160 TCR beta chains associated with cytomegalovirus was given. An observed cluster of highly shared sequence variants was recorded as a likely sequencing artifact. By HLA locus, TCR association rates varied in a later analysis, with DRB1 showing the most and HLA-C the fewest.

Germline V lookup: CDR1 SGDLS, CDR2 YYNGEE. V was clipped by 0 bases and J by 11 bases, with 11 bases between them. The CDR3 runs to 12 residues. Use of 60 Vbeta and 13 Jbeta primers characterized the PCR. Profiling relied on immunoSEQ multiplex PCR, and the TCRdb table lists in-frame clones only, not all of them. The sample contains about 140,000 clones, more than 60% of which appear only once. Details on this clone: Its cognate antigen is unknown.

The sample taken for sequencing was PBMCs. The clonotype comes from a woman between 45 and 60 years old in good health and CMV-seropositive. The rearrangement links TRBV9 to TRBJ1-2; no reliable D call. The CDR3 loop is CASSVGSSGYTF. In DNA, the CDR3 is TGTGCCAGCAGCGTAGGTAGCTCGGGGTACACCTTC.